This is a list of T cell receptor beta chains from one sample in a study of blood T cells in healthy people across ages. MiXCR, applied by TCRdb to the 5' RACE reads, yields one record per CDR3 protein. The sample has about 930,000 distinct CDR3 sequences, about 29% seen once. These data were likewise used in another study, on T cells of mothers and their children.

The sequenced material came from blood. These receptors were obtained from a woman aged 40 to 50 in good health. The CDR3 runs from the conserved cysteine through the conserved F or W. A D gene is named only where the DNA matches it firmly. Size is stated for part of the rows, as once, few or many counts, or as a class when the clone is expanded.

clone size: .; V gene: TRBV2; J gene: TRBJ1-4; D gene: TRBD1; CDR3 DNA: TGTGCCAGCAGCACACCTGGACAGGGAAGTGGAAAACTGTTTTTT; CDR3 protein: CASSTPGQGSGKLFF
clone size: .; V gene: TRBV7-9; J gene: TRBJ2-1; D gene: TRBD2; CDR3 DNA: TGTGCCAGCAGCTTAGAAGTAGCGGGGGGGCCTCGGGCGTTCTTC; CDR3 protein: CASSLEVAGGPRAFF
clone size: .; V gene: TRBV28; J gene: TRBJ2-1; D gene: .; CDR3 DNA: TGTGCCAGCAGCAGCGCAGGCGATTACAATGAGCAGTTCTTC; CDR3 protein: CASSSAGDYNEQFF
clone size: few; V gene: TRBV4-1; J gene: TRBJ1-2; D gene: .; CDR3 DNA: TGCGCCAGCAGCCCGTCCCAGTCAAACTATGGCTACACCTTC; CDR3 protein: CASSPSQSNYGYTF
clone size: .; V gene: TRBV5-1; J gene: TRBJ1-2; D gene: TRBD1; CDR3 DNA: TGCGCCAGCAGCGAGCCAGGGGGGGGTGGCTACACCTTC; CDR3 protein: CASSEPGGGGYTF
clone size: many; V gene: TRBV7-9; J gene: TRBJ2-4; D gene: .; CDR3 DNA: TGTGCCAGCAGCTTAGTTGCCGGGGCGGAGAACATTCAGTACTTC; CDR3 protein: CASSLVAGAENIQYF
clone size: many; V gene: TRBV9; J gene: TRBJ1-1; D gene: .; CDR3 DNA: TGTGCCAGCACTCAAGGGGGAGGGGGCACTGAAGCTTTCTTT; CDR3 protein: CASTQGGGGTEAFF
clone size: .; V gene: TRBV5-1; J gene: TRBJ1-2; D gene: TRBD1; CDR3 DNA: TGCGCCAGCAGCTTGGATGGTACTGGTGTCGGCAACAGGGGTTCGCGGGGCTACACCTTC; CDR3 protein: CASSLDGTGVGNRGSRGYTF
clone size: .; V gene: TRBV6-5; J gene: TRBJ2-5; D gene: TRBD1; CDR3 DNA: TGTGCCAGCAGTAACTCCGGGACAGGGGTTCAAGAGACCCAGTACTTC; CDR3 protein: CASSNSGTGVQETQYF
clone size: many; V gene: TRBV20-1; J gene: TRBJ2-7; D gene: .; CDR3 DNA: TGCAGTGCTCCCTACCCCTACGAGCAGTACTTC; CDR3 protein: CSAPYPYEQYF
clone size: few; V gene: TRBV28; J gene: TRBJ1-4; D gene: .; CDR3 DNA: TGTGCCAGCAGTTCAGGGGCCTATAATGAAAAACTGTTTTTT; CDR3 protein: CASSSGAYNEKLFF
clone size: .; V gene: TRBV20-1; J gene: TRBJ2-7; D gene: TRBD2; CDR3 DNA: TGCAGTGCTGGAGACTCACGAAGGGCGCAAGGCGGGGGCTCCTACGAGCAGTACTTC; CDR3 protein: CSAGDSRRAQGGGSYEQYF
clone size: many; V gene: TRBV7-2; J gene: TRBJ2-6; D gene: .; CDR3 DNA: TGTGCCAGCAGCTTAAGCCTTGGGGCCAACGTCCTGACTTTC; CDR3 protein: CASSLSLGANVLTF
clone size: many; V gene: TRBV27; J gene: TRBJ2-4; D gene: .; CDR3 DNA: TGTGCCAGCAGTCCCGTTTTTAGGATGGTGTATGCGGTTCAGTACTTC; CDR3 protein: CASSPVFRMVYAVQYF
clone size: .; V gene: TRBV12-3/TRBV12-4; J gene: TRBJ1-3; D gene: .; CDR3 DNA: TGTGCCAGCAGTTCTAGGAATGGAAGCACCATATATTTT; CDR3 protein: CASSSRNGSTIYF
clone size: .; V gene: TRBV7-3; J gene: TRBJ1-1; D gene: .; CDR3 DNA: TGTACCAGCAGCTTGGGCAGATACACTGAAGCTTTCTTT; CDR3 protein: CTSSLGRYTEAFF
clone size: many; V gene: TRBV4-1; J gene: TRBJ2-7; D gene: TRBD1; CDR3 DNA: TGCGCCAGCAGCCAGGTGACAGGGAGCTCCTACGAGCAGTACTTC; CDR3 protein: CASSQVTGSSYEQYF
clone size: .; V gene: TRBV20-1; J gene: TRBJ2-5; D gene: .; CDR3 DNA: TGCAGTGCTCTACCCGGGTCCACACAAGAGACCCAGTACTTC; CDR3 protein: CSALPGSTQETQYF
clone size: .; V gene: TRBV10-3; J gene: TRBJ1-2; D gene: .; CDR3 DNA: TGTACCATCAGTGAGTCGAGGTCGGGCTACACCTTC; CDR3 protein: CTISESRSGYTF
clone size: many; V gene: TRBV20-1; J gene: TRBJ2-1; D gene: .; CDR3 DNA: TGCAGTGCTAGACTCCATGCTGAGCAGTTCTTC; CDR3 protein: CSARLHAEQFF
clone size: .; V gene: TRBV20-1; J gene: TRBJ2-3; D gene: .; CDR3 DNA: TGCAGTGCTAGAGTAGGACCAAATACGCAGTATTTT; CDR3 protein: CSARVGPNTQYF
clone size: many; V gene: TRBV27; J gene: TRBJ2-5; D gene: .; CDR3 DNA: TGTGCCAGCAGTTTGCAAGCACGAGAGACCCAGTACTTC; CDR3 protein: CASSLQARETQYF
clone size: many; V gene: TRBV9; J gene: TRBJ2-7; D gene: .; CDR3 DNA: TGTGCCAGCAGCGTAACGACAGTCCCCTACGAGCAGTACTTC; CDR3 protein: CASSVTTVPYEQYF
clone size: many; V gene: TRBV7-2; J gene: TRBJ2-7; D gene: .; CDR3 DNA: TGTGCCAGCAGCCCCGACGGACGGGACTCCTACGAGCAGTACTTC; CDR3 protein: CASSPDGRDSYEQYF
clone size: .; V gene: TRBV20-1; J gene: TRBJ1-1; D gene: .; CDR3 DNA: TGCAGTGCCCACAGCATGGTCAGGAACACTGAAGCTTTCTTT; CDR3 protein: CSAHSMVRNTEAFF